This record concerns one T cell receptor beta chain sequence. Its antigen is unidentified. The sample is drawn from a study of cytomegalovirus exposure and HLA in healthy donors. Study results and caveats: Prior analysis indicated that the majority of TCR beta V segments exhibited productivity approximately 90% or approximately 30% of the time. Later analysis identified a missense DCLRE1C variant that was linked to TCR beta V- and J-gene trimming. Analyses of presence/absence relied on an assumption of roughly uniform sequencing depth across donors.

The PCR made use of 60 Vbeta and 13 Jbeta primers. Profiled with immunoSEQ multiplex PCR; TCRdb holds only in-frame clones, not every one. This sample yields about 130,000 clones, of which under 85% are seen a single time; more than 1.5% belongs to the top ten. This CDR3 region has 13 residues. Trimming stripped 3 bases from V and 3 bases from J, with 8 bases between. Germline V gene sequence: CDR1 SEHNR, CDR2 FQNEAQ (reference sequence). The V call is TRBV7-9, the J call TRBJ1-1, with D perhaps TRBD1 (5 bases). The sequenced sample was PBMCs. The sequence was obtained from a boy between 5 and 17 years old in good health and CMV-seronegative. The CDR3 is CASSFGGDTEAFF. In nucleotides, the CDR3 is TGTGCCAGCAGCTTTGGGGGGGACACTGAAGCTTTCTTT.